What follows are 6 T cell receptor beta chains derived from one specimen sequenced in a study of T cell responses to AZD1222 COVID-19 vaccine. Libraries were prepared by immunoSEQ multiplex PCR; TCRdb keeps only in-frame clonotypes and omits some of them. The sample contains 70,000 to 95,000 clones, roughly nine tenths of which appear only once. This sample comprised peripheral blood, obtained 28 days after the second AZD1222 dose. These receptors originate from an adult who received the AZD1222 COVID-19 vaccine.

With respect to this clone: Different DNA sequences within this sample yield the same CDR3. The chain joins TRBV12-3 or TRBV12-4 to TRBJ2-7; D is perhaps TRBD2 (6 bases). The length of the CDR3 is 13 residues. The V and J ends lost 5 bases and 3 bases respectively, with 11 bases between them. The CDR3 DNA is TGTGCCAGCAGTCTCGGGAGTTTCTACGAGCAGTACTTC. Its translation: CASSLGSFYEQYF.

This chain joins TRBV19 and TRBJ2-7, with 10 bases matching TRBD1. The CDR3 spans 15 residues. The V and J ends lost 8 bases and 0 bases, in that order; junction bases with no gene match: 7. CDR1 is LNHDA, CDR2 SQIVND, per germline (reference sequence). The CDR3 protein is CASGMTGGFSYEQYF. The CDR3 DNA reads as TGTGCCAGTGGAATGACAGGGGGCTTCTCCTACGAGCAGTACTTC.

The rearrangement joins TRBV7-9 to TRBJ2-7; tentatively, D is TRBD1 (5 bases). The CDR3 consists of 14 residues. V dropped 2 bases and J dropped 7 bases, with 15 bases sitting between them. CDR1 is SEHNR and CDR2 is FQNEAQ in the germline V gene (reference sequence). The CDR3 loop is CASSLSTGAFEQYF. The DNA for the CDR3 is TGTGCCAGCAGCTTAAGCACAGGTGCCTTTGAGCAGTACTTC.

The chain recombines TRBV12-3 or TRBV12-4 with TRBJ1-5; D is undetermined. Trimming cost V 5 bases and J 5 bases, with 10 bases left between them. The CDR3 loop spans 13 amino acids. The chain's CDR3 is CASSVQTDQPQHF. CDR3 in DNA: TGTGCCAGCAGTGTTCAAACCGATCAGCCCCAGCATTTT.

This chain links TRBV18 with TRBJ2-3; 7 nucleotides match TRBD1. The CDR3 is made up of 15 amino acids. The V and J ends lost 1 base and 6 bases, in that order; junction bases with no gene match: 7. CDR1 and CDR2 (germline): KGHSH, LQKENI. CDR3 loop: CASSPRVQTGDTQYF. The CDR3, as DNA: TGTGCCAGCTCACCACGGGTACAGACAGGGGATACGCAGTATTTT.

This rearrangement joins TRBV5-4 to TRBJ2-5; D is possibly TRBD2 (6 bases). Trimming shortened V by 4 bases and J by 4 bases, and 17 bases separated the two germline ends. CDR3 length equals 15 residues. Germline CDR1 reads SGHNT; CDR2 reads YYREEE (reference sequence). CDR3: CASSPGGAFRETQYF. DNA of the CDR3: TGTGCCAGCAGCCCGGGCGGGGCGTTTCGAGAGACCCAGTACTTC.